What follows describes a single T cell receptor beta chain. Authors' methods: Nucleated cell number was recorded as an estimate derived from reference gene primer amplification. Here immunoSEQ multiplex PCR was the method, and the copy in TCRdb shows in-frame clones only, minus some. V, J and clone size reflect that table, while D and trimming were determined from the DNA. The sample includes fewer than 350,000 clones, approximately 90% of them seen just once. The data stem from a study of blood T cell repertoires in COVID-19. Germline assignment: CDR1 MDHEN and CDR2 SYDVKM. Trimming took off 4 bases at V and 2 bases at J, with 11 bases between the two ends. This CDR3 is built from 14 residues. Cohorts were determined from participant-reported clinical history. The study counted Cohort 3 donors as recovered given two negative PCRs, clearance, or symptom resolution.

This chain joins TRBV28 and TRBJ1-2, with D perhaps matching TRBD1 (5 bases). The receptor was isolated from a middle-aged woman who had recovered from COVID-19. Sequenced sample: PBMCs or T cells enriched from blood (not recorded which). The CDR3 DNA follows: TGTGCCAGCAGTTCATCAGGGATCAACTATGGCTACACCTTC. This translates into CASSSSGINYGYTF.